The present T cell receptor beta chain was sequenced within a study of CD8 T cells in Susac syndrome. Roughly 0.45 to 1 ug RNA was reverse transcribed with random hexamers. Amplification of TCR beta CDR3 across 54 Vbeta and 13 Jbeta was performed with immunoSEQ multiplex PCR. TCRdb passed the immunoSEQ multiplex PCR reads through MiXCR, listing each CDR3 protein once. The profile covers more than 150,000 distinct CDR3 sequences, with roughly 95% appearing a single time and roughly 0.16% taken by the ten largest. FACS enriched CD8+ TEMRA cells, while bulk CD8+ and CD4+ were negatively isolated. The CDR3 is 13 amino acids. Germline CDR1 reads SEHNR; CDR2 reads FQNEAQ (reference sequence). Trimming stripped 0 bases from V and 5 bases from J, with 8 bases between.

This receptor was obtained from a human donor with multiple sclerosis. The rearrangement links TRBV7-9 to TRBJ2-7; D not certain. Sequenced input: CD8+ T cells from PBMCs. The CDR3 sequence is CASSLAQWDEQYF. DNA for the CDR3: TGTGCCAGCAGCTTAGCTCAGTGGGACGAGCAGTACTTC.